Sequencing of this T cell receptor (beta chain) was carried out in a study of cytomegalovirus exposure and HLA in healthy donors (dated by TCRdb to 2016 to 2017). Some background on the complete study: An earlier analysis of approximately 600 of the donors reported 250 to 300 Gb of sequence data and around 110 million unique TCR beta sequences from about 179 million T cells. An early release covering 550 to 700 HLA-typed donors comprised 250 to 350 gigabases of sequencing data and roughly 85 million unique TCR sequences. Of the roughly 410 genotyped donors, less than 85% were placed in the genetic ancestry cluster associated with self-reported Caucasian donors. The study aimed to test whether signatures of past pathogen exposure could be identified by cataloging public T cell receptors. The T cell repertoires of around 670 subjects were profiled by immunosequencing and related to cytomegalovirus serostatus. Along with the approximately 700-subject first cohort, a separate validation cohort of over 90 different subjects was used. To predict cytomegalovirus infection status, the study brought together high-throughput TCR immunosequencing, statistical association of individual TCRs with disease status, and machine learning. In a later analysis, previously published TCR beta repertoires from hundreds of donors were re-analyzed and high-resolution HLA genotyping was added so that TCR occurrence patterns could be studied. Rather than drawing on any new phenotypic data, the later analysis identified candidate immune exposures from TCR beta sequences and the way those sequences occurred across donors. An earlier analysis of several hundred of the donors applied high-throughput TCR beta sequencing to assess whether each TCR beta V gene segment acted as functional or pseudogenic. Donor age, sex, ethnicity and CMV serostatus were compiled together with the repertoire data. In a later genetic analysis, genome-wide SNP genotypes for about 55% of the 666 donors were used, and that subset was treated as a discovery cohort. All discovery cohort repertoires had been generated on a single sequencing platform. Class I and class II HLA loci were covered by the typing at four-digit resolution. The number of typed donors differed by locus: 629-630 for A, B, C, DRB1 and DQB1; approximately 520 for DQA1; 600 to 610 for DPA1; and roughly 450 for DPB1. Roughly five DR-DQ haplotypes were handled as single units for association and clustering, since linkage in the cohort was strong. Across approximately 400 genotyped donors of the cohort, an average of roughly 200,000 unique TCR beta nucleotide sequences per donor were sequenced, and roughly 20% of those sequences were non-productive.

On this clone itself: The specificity of this receptor is unknown. No quality values exist for individual bases; no much larger clone is one base distant.

V loses 5 bases, J loses 0 bases, and the germline ends lie 7 bases apart. For CDR1 and CDR2, the germline V gene lists MNHNS and SASEGT. Counted from cysteine to phenylalanine, this CDR3 has 13 amino acids. Only the CDR3 part of the read is kept: 39 bases, read in frame from the first base. The cohort consisted of some 670 healthy bone marrow donors. At the time of sampling, every cohort member was nominally healthy, though immune exposures that went unrecorded were likely present. The donor was CMV seropositive and belonged to the group of 250 to 300 seropositive cohort members. Every donor gave a peripheral blood sample, and the peripheral blood mononuclear cells from that sample were used for TCR beta sequencing. The Qiagen DNeasy Blood Extraction Kit was used to extract genomic DNA from the blood cell samples. Libraries were made using the immunoSEQ multiplex PCR assay. A mixture of 60 forward primers for TCR Vbeta segments and 13 reverse primers for TCR Jbeta segments was used in the multiplex PCR. Amplification of the CDR3 region of rearranged TCR beta genes was performed with a multiplex PCR assay on genomic DNA. The Illumina HiSeq System was used to sequence the amplified TCR beta libraries as 87-base-pair reads. The source study handled its data this way. A later analysis tallied about 77 million unique TCR beta chains across the 550 to 850 repertoires, and around 10 million of those chains were shared by two or more donors. Raw reads were error-corrected and collapsed into unique sequences with a nearest-neighbor algorithm that merged closely related sequences to remove PCR and sequencing errors. Alignment of CDR3 sequences to IMGT reference sequences was used to assign V, D and J gene segments. For a sequence to be retained, at least a six-nucleotide match to both a V gene segment and a J gene segment was required. Rearrangements were called productive when the CDR3 lacked stop codons and stayed in frame with V and J; all others were non-productive. Following IMGT convention, CDR3 was defined as the stretch from the second conserved V-encoded cysteine up to the conserved J-encoded phenylalanine. Sequences without an unambiguous match to a single V gene segment were excluded from the earlier analysis of almost 600 of the donors. An earlier analysis of 450 to 650 of the donors called V segments functional above 56.7% productive rearrangements and segregating when the between-donor standard deviation exceeded 5%. A statistical classification framework was developed to diagnose cytomegalovirus status using the catalog of TCR beta chain sequences. In a later analysis, V and J genes were assigned by comparing TCR nucleotide sequences against IMGT/GENE-DB human TR gene sequences. The TCRdist pipeline was used in a later analysis to assign CDR3 sequences and most-parsimonious VDJ recombination scenarios. In a later analysis, each TCR beta chain was defined by its CDR3 amino acid sequence together with its V-gene family, and reads without a unique V-gene family were excluded. To address suspected cross-contamination and a sequencing artifact, a later analysis removed approximately 600 highly shared, low-generation-probability nucleotide sequences. In a later analysis, a clonal expansion index for each public chain was calculated from normalized within-repertoire ranks of inferred template counts. Generation probabilities in a later analysis came from a VDJ recombination model fitted to out-of-frame rearrangements, and those results were checked against IGoR. A later analysis scored TCR-TCR, TCR-HLA and TCR-CMV co-occurrence with hypergeometric tests, applying a repertoire-size bias correction to TCR pairs. A later analysis estimated false discovery rates by permuting HLA or CMV assignments 20 times. In a later analysis, co-occurring TCRs were grouped using DBSCAN, and TCRdist sequence similarity was added for clustering within HLA-allele-positive subsets. Repertoires with fewer than 30,000 or more than 120,000 public chains, plus five repertoires with anomalous nucleotide sharing, were excluded from co-occurrence clustering. TCRdb holds this immuneACCESS table with in-frame rearrangements only. Some clones are missing; in checked studies, unresolved V genes explain under half, and the rest has no known cause. For V, J and clone size, that table is used; D and trimming come from the DNA. The sample data list around 130,000 clones, and about two thirds of these were observed just once. Together, the top ten hold over 5% of the sample.

Here is what the overall study found, with its caveats: Broadly in line with IMGT annotations, most TCR beta V segments showed up in productive rearrangements about 87% or about 30% of the time in an earlier analysis of about 500 of the donors. A group of highly shared sequence variants was considered likely to be a technical artifact of the sequencing pipeline. A later analysis found that HLA-associated TCR beta chains were more clonally expanded and had lower generation probabilities than equally common non-associated chains. Three of the identified cytomegalovirus-associated TCR beta chains were confirmed in vitro to be specific for cytomegalovirus antigens. Presence/absence analyses assumed roughly uniform sequencing depth across donors, an assumption that may not hold. A later analysis reported that several top co-occurrence clusters appeared linked to parvovirus B19, influenza, CMV and Epstein-Barr virus. The classifier was reported to diagnose cytomegalovirus status with high specificity and sensitivity in both the original and validation cohorts. The study gave a list of 150 to 200 TCR beta chains associated with cytomegalovirus. An association between a missense DCLRE1C variant and V-gene and J-gene trimming of TCR beta chains was found in a later genetic analysis and replicated in an independent cohort. A later analysis found that most CMV-associated TCR beta chains appeared HLA-restricted, with HLA associations seemingly driven largely by CMV exposure. Some IMGT-functional V segments, including TRBV6-2 and TRBV6-3, could not be told apart with the 87-base-pair reads, so those segments were excluded. Linkage disequilibrium might explain the correlated functional status among segregating V segments, but an unknown experimental factor could not be ruled out. Specific HLA alleles were associated with 15,000 to 20,000 TCR beta sequences at a false discovery rate of 0.05 in a later analysis. HLA typing was unavailable for some donors at each locus, so association tests used only the typed subset. It was suggested by the authors that the approach could potentially be generalized to other disease states and immunological phenotypes. When HLA alleles, especially DR and DQ, strongly co-occurred, attributing TCR associations to individual alleles was difficult. In this cohort, only TCR beta chains were sequenced, and detectable features were limited by the absence of alpha or paired-chain data. Most TCR sequences were observed very rarely across donors, whereas some public TCRs were present in many individuals. A later genetic analysis reported fewer N-insertions in productive TCRs among donors in an Asian-associated ancestry cluster than the roughly 700-donor mean. The earlier analysis of a few hundred of the donors excluded some 16 rarely observed V segments, including chromosome 9 orphons, because counts were too low. A later analysis found that TCR association rates varied across HLA loci, with DRB1 alleles showing the most associated TCRs and HLA-C alleles the fewest. The only immune exposure information available for the cohort was CMV serostatus. A further reported finding was that TCR beta sequences accurately predicted the HLA-A and HLA-B alleles for most subjects in the first cohort.

The receptor was isolated from a man aged 35 to 55 in good health and CMV-seropositive. The chain is assembled from TRBV6-1 and TRBJ1-1; the D gene remains uncertain. The sample taken for sequencing was PBMCs. The DNA is as follows: TGTGCCAGCAGTTCGACACTGAACACTGAAGCTTTCTTT. This encodes CASSSTLNTEAFF.